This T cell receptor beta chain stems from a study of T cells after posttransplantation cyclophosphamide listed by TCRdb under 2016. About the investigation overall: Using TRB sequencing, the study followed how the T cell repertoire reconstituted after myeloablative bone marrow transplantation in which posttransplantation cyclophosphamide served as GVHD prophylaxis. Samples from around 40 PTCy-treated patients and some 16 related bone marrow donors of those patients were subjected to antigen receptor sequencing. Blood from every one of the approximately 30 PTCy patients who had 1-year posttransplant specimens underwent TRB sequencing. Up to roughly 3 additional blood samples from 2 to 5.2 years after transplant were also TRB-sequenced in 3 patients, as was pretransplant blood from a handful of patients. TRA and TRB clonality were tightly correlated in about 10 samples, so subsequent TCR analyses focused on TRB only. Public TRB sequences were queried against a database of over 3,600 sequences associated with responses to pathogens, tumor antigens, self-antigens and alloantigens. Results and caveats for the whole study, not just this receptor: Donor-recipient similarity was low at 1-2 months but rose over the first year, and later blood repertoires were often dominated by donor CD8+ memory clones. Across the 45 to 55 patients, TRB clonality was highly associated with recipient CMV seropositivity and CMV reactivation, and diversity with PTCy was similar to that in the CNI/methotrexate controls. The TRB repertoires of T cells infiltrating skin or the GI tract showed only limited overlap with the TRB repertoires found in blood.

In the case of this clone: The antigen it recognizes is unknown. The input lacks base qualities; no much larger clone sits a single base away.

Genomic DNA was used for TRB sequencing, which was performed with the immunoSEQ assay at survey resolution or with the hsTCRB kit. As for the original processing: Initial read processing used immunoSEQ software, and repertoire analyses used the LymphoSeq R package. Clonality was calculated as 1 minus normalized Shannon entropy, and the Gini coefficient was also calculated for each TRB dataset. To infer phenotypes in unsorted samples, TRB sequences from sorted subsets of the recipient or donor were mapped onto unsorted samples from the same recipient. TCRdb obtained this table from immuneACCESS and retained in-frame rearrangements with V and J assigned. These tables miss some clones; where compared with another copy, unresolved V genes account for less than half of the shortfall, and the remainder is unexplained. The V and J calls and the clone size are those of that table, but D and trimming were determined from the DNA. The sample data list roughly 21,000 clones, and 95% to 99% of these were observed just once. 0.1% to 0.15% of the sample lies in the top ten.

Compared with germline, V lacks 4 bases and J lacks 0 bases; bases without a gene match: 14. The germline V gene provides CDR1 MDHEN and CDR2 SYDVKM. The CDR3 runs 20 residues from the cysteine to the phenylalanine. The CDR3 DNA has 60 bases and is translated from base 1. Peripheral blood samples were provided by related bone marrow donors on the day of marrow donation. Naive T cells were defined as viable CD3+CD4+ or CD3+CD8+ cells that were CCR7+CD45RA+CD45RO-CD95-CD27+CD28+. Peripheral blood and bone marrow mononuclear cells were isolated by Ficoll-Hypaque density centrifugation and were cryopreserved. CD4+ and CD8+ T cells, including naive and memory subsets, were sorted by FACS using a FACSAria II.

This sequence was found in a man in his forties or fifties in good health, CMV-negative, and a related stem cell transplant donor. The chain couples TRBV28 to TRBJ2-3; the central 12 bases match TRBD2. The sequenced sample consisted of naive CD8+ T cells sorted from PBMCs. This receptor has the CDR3 CASSSVTSGSLGTSTDTQYF. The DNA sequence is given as TGTGCCAGCAGTTCGGTGACTAGCGGGAGTCTTGGGACTAGCACAGATACGCAGTATTTT.